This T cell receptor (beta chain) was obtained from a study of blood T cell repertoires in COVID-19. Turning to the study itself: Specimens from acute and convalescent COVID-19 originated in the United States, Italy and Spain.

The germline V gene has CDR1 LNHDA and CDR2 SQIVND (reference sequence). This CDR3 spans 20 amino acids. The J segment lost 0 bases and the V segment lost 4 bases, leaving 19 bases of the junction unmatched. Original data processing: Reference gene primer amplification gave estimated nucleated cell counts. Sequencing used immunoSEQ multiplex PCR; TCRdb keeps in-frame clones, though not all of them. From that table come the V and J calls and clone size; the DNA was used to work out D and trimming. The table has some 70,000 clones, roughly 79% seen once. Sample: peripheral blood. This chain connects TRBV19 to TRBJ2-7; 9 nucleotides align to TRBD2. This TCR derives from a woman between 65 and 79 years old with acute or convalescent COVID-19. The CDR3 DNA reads TGTGCCAGTAGTACCCAGACTAGCGGAAACCGAGGAGGAAGCTCCTACGAGCAGTACTTC. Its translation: CASSTQTSGNRGGSSYEQYF.